The 12 T cell receptor beta chains in this list originate from one sample, sequenced in a study of cytotoxic CD8 clonotypes in ibrutinib-treated CLL. The protocol was immunoSEQ multiplex PCR, while the TCRdb copy is restricted to in-frame clones and leaves out a portion. The sample has hundreds of thousands of clones; about three quarters are singletons. The source was PBMCs, collected after 24 months of ibrutinib treatment. The source is a human donor with chronic lymphocytic leukemia.

This clone was observed a handful of times. The chain carries TRBV7-9 and TRBJ2-7; D may be TRBD1 (6 bases). Trimming pared 5 bases from V and 0 bases from J, leaving 11 bases between. Germline-derived CDR1 and CDR2 are SEHNR and FQNEAQ (reference sequence). The CDR3 sequence is 14 residues long. CDR3 sequence reads: CASSPRDNSYEQYF. CDR3 DNA sequence: TGTGCCAGCAGCCCCCGGGACAACTCCTACGAGCAGTACTTC.

This clone occurred a few times. The rearrangement links TRBV5-1 to TRBJ2-7; D is ambiguous. The V end lost 2 bases, the J end lost 7 bases, and 19 bases lay between the germline ends. Germline V CDR1 and CDR2: SGHRS, YFSETQ. The CDR3 covers 15 residues. The CDR3 spells CASSLTSDPAGEQYF. CDR3 nucleotides: TGCGCCAGCAGCTTAACCTCGGACCCGGCCGGGGAGCAGTACTTC. The whole variable domain, remainder taken from reference TRBV5-1 and TRBJ2-7, is KAGVTQTPRYLIKTRGQQVTLSCSPISGHRSVSWYQQTPGQGLQFLFEYFSETQRNKGNFPGRFSGRQFSNSRSEMNVSTLELGDSALYLCASSLTSDPAGEQYFGPGTRLTVT.

This clone was recorded once. The V gene is TRBV21-1, the J gene TRBJ2-7. TRBV21-1 is a pseudogene segment. The length of the CDR3 is 15 residues. Written as DNA, the CDR3 is TGTGCCAGCAGGACCAACGAGGGGAAGGTCCACGAGCAGTACTTC. Translating gives CASRTNEGKVHEQYF.

CDR3 in amino acids: CASSFGGQGVYEQFF. The CDR3 bases are TGTGCCAGCAGCTTCGGAGGACAGGGGGTGTATGAGCAGTTCTTC. The chain is built from TRBV7-2 and TRBJ2-1; 10 positions agree with TRBD1. The CDR3 length is 15 residues. V lost 3 bases, J lost 8 bases, and 7 bases stayed unmatched. Germline V gene sequence: CDR1 SGHTA, CDR2 FQGNSA.

CDR3 in amino acids: CASSATGFVETQYF. The CDR3 DNA reads TGTGCCAGCAGCGCGACAGGGTTTGTAGAGACCCAGTACTTC. The rearrangement uses TRBV9 and TRBJ2-5; 7 bases line up with TRBD1. CDR1 and CDR2 from the germline V gene are SGDLS and YYNGEE. The CDR3 has 14 amino acids. The junction had 6 bases not matched to a gene; V was cut back by 3 bases and J by 4 bases.

The chain has TRBV15 and TRBJ2-1; D not resolved. The germline CDR1 and CDR2 sequences are LNHNV and YYDKDF (reference sequence). The V end lost 0 bases, the J end lost 7 bases, and 4 bases lay between the germline ends. This CDR3 has 12 amino acids. The CDR3 spells CATSRDRNEQFF. As DNA, the CDR3 is TGTGCCACCAGCAGAGATCGGAATGAGCAGTTCTTC.

This clone occurred a few times. This chain connects TRBV14 to TRBJ2-7; 7 bases map to TRBD2. J gave up 6 bases and V 3 bases, and 14 bases lay outside the gene matches. The germline gives CDR1 SGHDN, CDR2 FVKESK. This CDR3 region has 16 residues. CDR3 in amino acids: CASSHPGVGGSGEQYF. The CDR3 coding sequence is TGTGCCAGCAGCCATCCTGGGGTAGGCGGGAGCGGCGAGCAGTACTTC. The full variable domain, rest sourced from reference TRBV14 and TRBJ2-7, is EAGVTQFPSHSVIEKGQTVTLRCDPISGHDNLYWYRRVMGKEIKFLLHFVKESKQDESGMPNNRFLAERTGGTYSTLKVQPAELEDSGVYFCASSHPGVGGSGEQYFGPGTRLTVT.

This clone turned up a few times. The rearrangement uses TRBV6-5 and TRBJ1-1; D is unclear. Trimming removed 7 bases at V and 3 bases at J, with 12 bases between. The CDR3 is 13 amino acids. Germline V CDR1 and CDR2: MNHEY, SVGAGI. This CDR3 reads CASKAGRDTEAFF. In nucleotides, the CDR3 is TGTGCCAGCAAGGCAGGAAGGGACACTGAAGCTTTCTTT.

In its sample, this clone was seen once. The rearrangement links TRBV15 to TRBJ2-3, with D unresolved. This CDR3 comprises 19 residues. V lost 5 bases to trimming and J lost 0 bases, with 24 bases between them. Looked up from germline, CDR1 is LNHNV and CDR2 is YYDKDF (reference sequence). In nucleotides, the CDR3 is TGTGCCACCAGCCGAAAGAGAAGCCCAGCTAGTAGGAGCACAGATACGCAGTATTTT. As protein: CATSRKRSPASRSTDTQYF.

This chain links TRBV13 with TRBJ2-2; no reliable D call. Germline V gene data show CDR1 as PRHDT and CDR2 as FYEKMQ (reference sequence). This CDR3 comprises 16 residues. V was cut by 0 bases and J by 7 bases, with 15 bases left in between. CDR3 sequence (DNA): TGTGCCAGCAGCTTAGGGGAACGGTTACATCTCGGGGAGCTGTTTTTT. Its protein product is CASSLGERLHLGELFF.

This sequence joins TRBV9 and TRBJ2-1, with 12 nucleotides matching TRBD2. This CDR3 spans 17 amino acids. V lost 4 bases and J lost 7; bases outside the gene matches: 12. Germline assignment: CDR1 SGDLS and CDR2 YYNGEE. The CDR3 loop is CASSSRSGLAGSNEQFF. Here the CDR3 DNA reads TGTGCCAGCAGCTCCCGTAGCGGACTAGCGGGATCAAATGAGCAGTTCTTC.

The CDR3 bases are TGTGCCAGTAGTCAAACAGGGTATGGCTACACCTTC. Protein product: CASSQTGYGYTF. This chain connects TRBV19 to TRBJ1-2, with D possibly TRBD1 on 6 matching bases. From germline, CDR1 is LNHDA and CDR2 SQIVND (reference sequence). The CDR3 consists of 12 residues. Trimming stripped 5 bases from V and 5 bases from J, with 9 bases between.